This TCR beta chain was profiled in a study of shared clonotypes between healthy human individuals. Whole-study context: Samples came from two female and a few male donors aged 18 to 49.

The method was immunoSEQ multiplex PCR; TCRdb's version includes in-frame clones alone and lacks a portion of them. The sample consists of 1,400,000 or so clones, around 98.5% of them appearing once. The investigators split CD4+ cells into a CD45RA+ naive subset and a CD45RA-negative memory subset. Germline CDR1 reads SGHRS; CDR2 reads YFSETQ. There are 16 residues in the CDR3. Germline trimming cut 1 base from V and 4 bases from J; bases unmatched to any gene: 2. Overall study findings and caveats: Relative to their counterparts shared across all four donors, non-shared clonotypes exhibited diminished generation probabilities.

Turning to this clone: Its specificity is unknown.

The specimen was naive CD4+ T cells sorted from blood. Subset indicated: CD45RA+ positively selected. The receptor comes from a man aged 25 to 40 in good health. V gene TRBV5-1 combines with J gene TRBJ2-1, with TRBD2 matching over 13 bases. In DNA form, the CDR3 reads TGCGCCAGCAGCTTGACGGGACTAGCGGGATACAATGAGCAGTTCTTC. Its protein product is CASSLTGLAGYNEQFF.